These 5 T cell receptor beta chains share one sample of origin, sequenced in a study of blood T cell repertoires in COVID-19. Data came from immunoSEQ multiplex PCR; TCRdb stores just in-frame clones and leaves some out. The repertoire has fewer than 350,000 clones, under 95% of them found once; the top ten carry over 2%. The sequenced sample was PBMCs or T cells enriched from blood (not recorded which). The receptor source for this set is a woman aged 40-49 years with acute COVID-19.

The chain links TRBV7-3 to TRBJ2-1, with 10 bases fitting TRBD2. CDR1 is SGHTA, CDR2 FQGTGA, per germline. V shed 1 base, J shed 6 bases, and the junction held 6 bases outside the gene matches. This CDR3 is 16 amino acids long. CDR3 protein: CASSLKSGGARNEQFF. Here the CDR3 DNA reads TGTGCCAGCAGCTTAAAAAGCGGGGGGGCCCGCAATGAGCAGTTCTTC. Full variable domain (missing parts from reference TRBV7-3 and TRBJ2-1): GAGVSQTPSNKVTEKGKYVELRCDPISGHTALYWYRQSLGQGPEFLIYFQGTGAADDSGLPNDRFFAVRPEGSVSTLKIQRTERGDSAVYLCASSLKSGGARNEQFFGPGTRLTVL.

The gene calls are TRBV5-6 and TRBJ2-7; TRBD2 agrees at 9 bases. The CDR3 has 15 amino acids. Looked up from germline, CDR1 is SGHDT and CDR2 is YYEEEE. V was clipped by 6 bases and J by 3 bases; unmatched bases: 10. CDR3 region: CASTTAGGRGYEQYF. CDR3 nucleotides: TGTGCCAGCACCACCGCGGGGGGGCGCGGCTACGAGCAGTACTTC.

This clone was recorded once. The CDR3 loop reads CASSLQGNSYNEQFF. In DNA form, the CDR3 reads TGCGCCAGCAGCTTGCAGGGTAACTCCTACAATGAGCAGTTCTTC. The chain links TRBV5-1 to TRBJ2-1, with a possible D match to TRBD1 (5 bases). The germline V gene encodes CDR1 SGHRS and CDR2 YFSETQ. CDR3 size: 15 residues. V dropped 1 base and J dropped 0 bases, with 8 bases sitting between them.

The chain joins TRBV6-2 or TRBV6-3 to TRBJ2-1; 7 bases agree with TRBD2. The CDR3 consists of 15 residues. Germline CDR1 reads MNHEY; CDR2 reads SVGEGT. After removal of 2 bases from V and 8 bases from J, the junction contained 9 bases not matched to a gene. CDR3 sequence (DNA): TGTGCCAGCAGTTACCGTCTAGCGGTTGGACATGAGCAGTTCTTC. This encodes CASSYRLAVGHEQFF.

The J gene is TRBJ2-1, the V gene TRBV25-1; 7 nucleotides line up with TRBD2. With V trimmed by 0 bases and J by 2 bases, 7 bases remained unmatched. This CDR3 contains 17 residues. CDR1 MGHDK and CDR2 SYGVNS come from the germline V gene. The CDR3 spells CASSEYSGRGAYNEQFF. For the CDR3, the DNA is TGTGCCAGCAGTGAATATAGTGGGAGGGGAGCCTACAATGAGCAGTTCTTC. The full variable domain, its missing parts supplied by reference TRBV25-1 and TRBJ2-1, is EADIYQTPRYLVIGTGKKITLECSQTMGHDKMYWYQQDPGMELHLIHYSYGVNSTEKGDLSSESTVSRIRTEHFPLTLESARPSHTSQYLCASSEYSGRGAYNEQFFGPGTRLTVL.